The 3 T cell receptor beta chains reported below all come from one sample, sequenced in a study of glioma-infiltrating T cells after dendritic cell vaccination. TCRdb's table, derived via immunoSEQ multiplex PCR, lists solely in-frame clones and lacks some. The table lists tens of thousands of clones, 75% to 85% of them singletons, with 9.2% in the top ten. The input for sequencing was blood, taken before dendritic cell vaccination. Every receptor here comes from a human donor with glioblastoma.

This chain joins TRBV7-9 and TRBJ2-5, with 7 bases identical to TRBD2. V trimming: 11 bases; J trimming: 1 base; junction bases outside the gene matches: 10. The CDR3 extends over 14 amino acids. The V gene's germline CDR1 is SEHNR and CDR2 FQNEAQ (reference sequence). The CDR3 loop is CAAGEGLSQETQYF. CDR3 in DNA: TGTGCCGCTGGGGAGGGACTGTCCCAAGAGACCCAGTACTTC.

The CDR3 loop is CASSFRGGAFEQFF. The CDR3 coding sequence is TGTGCCAGCAGTTTTCGCGGGGGGGCCTTTGAGCAGTTCTTC. The V call is TRBV28, the J call TRBJ2-1; 9 bases match TRBD2. Germline values: CDR1 MDHEN, CDR2 SYDVKM. The ends lost 3 bases at V and 9 bases at J; junction bases unmatched: 6. This CDR3 has 14 residues.

In its sample, this clone was seen once. The genes are TRBV6-1 and TRBJ2-1, with TRBD1 identical over 11 bases. CDR1 is MNHNS, CDR2 SASEGT, per germline. The CDR3 has 15 amino acids. J was trimmed by 2 bases and V by 7 bases; bases with no gene match: 4. Here the CDR3 DNA reads TGTGCCAGCATGAGGGACAGGGGGACCTACAATGAGCAGTTCTTC. This gives the protein CASMRDRGTYNEQFF.